This TCR beta chain is drawn from a study of T cells after yellow fever vaccination. As for this clonotype: Its antigen is not identified.

Study findings and constraints: Clones from primary vaccination mostly reappeared after the booster (about 97% CD4, around 90% CD8).

MiXCR was run by TCRdb on the 5' RACE reads, yielding one entry per CDR3 protein. The sample holds more than 350,000 distinct CDR3 sequences, around 10% seen once. The CDR3 is 18 amino acids. V lost 0 bases to trimming and J lost 0 bases, with 15 bases between them. CDR1 PRHDT and CDR2 FYEKMQ come from the germline V gene (reference sequence). The rearrangement uses TRBV13 and TRBJ1-3, with D tentatively TRBD1 (5 bases). This clonotype originated in a man aged 18 to 29 who received the YFV17D yellow fever vaccine. The material was PBMCs, obtained on the day of the first yellow fever vaccination. CDR3 bases: TGTGCCAGCAGCTTAGGTTTCAGGGAAGAAGGCTCTGGAAACACCATATATTTT. Its translation is CASSLGFREEGSGNTIYF.